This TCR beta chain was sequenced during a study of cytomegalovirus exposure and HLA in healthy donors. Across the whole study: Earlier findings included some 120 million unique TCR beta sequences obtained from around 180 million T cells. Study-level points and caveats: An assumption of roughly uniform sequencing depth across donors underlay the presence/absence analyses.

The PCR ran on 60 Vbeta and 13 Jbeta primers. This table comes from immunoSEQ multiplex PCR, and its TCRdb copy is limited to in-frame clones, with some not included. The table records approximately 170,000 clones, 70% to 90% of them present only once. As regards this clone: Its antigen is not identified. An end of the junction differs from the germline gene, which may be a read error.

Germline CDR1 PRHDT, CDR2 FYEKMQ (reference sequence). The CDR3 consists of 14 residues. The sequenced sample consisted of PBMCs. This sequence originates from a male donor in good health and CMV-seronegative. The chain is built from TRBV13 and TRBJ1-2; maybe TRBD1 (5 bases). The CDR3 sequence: CASSFGQANYGYPF. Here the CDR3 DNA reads TGTGCCAGCAGCTTCGGACAAGCTAACTATGGCTACCCCTTC.